This T cell receptor (beta chain) was recorded in a study of blood T cell repertoires in COVID-19. Generated by immunoSEQ multiplex PCR, the TCRdb table keeps only in-frame clones and is missing some. The sample holds under 95,000 clones, 83% seen once. V dropped 0 bases and J dropped 0 bases, with 7 bases sitting between them. The CDR3 has 16 amino acids. Germline CDR1 SGDLS, CDR2 YYNGEE. Sample: peripheral blood. This sequence was found in a woman of 80 years or more with acute or convalescent COVID-19. The chain uses TRBV9 and TRBJ2-6; D uncertain. CDR3 protein: CASSVAYGSGANVLTF. The CDR3, as DNA: TGTGCCAGCAGCGTAGCTTACGGCTCTGGGGCCAACGTCCTGACTTTC.